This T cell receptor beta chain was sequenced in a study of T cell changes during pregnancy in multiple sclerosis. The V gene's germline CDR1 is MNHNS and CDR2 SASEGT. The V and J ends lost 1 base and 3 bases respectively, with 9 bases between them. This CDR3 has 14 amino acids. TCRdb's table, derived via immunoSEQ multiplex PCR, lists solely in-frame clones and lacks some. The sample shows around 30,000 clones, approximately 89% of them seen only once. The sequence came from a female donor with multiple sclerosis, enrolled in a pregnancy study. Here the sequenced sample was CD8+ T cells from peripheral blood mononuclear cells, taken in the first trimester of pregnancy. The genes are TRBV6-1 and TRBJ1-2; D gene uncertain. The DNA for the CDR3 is TGTGCCAGCAGTGAAGACATGGCAGACTATGGCTACACCTTC. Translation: CASSEDMADYGYTF.